Each of the 15 T cell receptor beta chains below was sequenced from the same sample in a study of tumor-infiltrating lymphocytes in primary liver carcinoma (dated 2017 in TCRdb). Blood RNA was extracted from unsorted whole blood using TRIzol reagent, and germline DNA was obtained with the DNeasy Blood & Tissue kit. Data came from an Illumina HiSeq 2500. A constant-region primer and ProtoScript II reverse transcriptase were used to reverse-transcribe TCRbeta-specific cDNA from roughly 480 ng total RNA. TCRbeta libraries were built with three nested multiplex PCR rounds, a slightly modified ARM-PCR procedure. Each of the first two PCR rounds ran for approximately 10 cycles using multiplex TRBV1-TRBV30 forward primers together with a Cbeta reverse primer. Clones were called with MiXCR by TCRdb after fastp trimmed the public reads at Q25, and only in-frame beta chains were retained. Duplicate CDR3 protein sequences are folded into a single record with the most common DNA and genes. The sample table contains about 180,000 distinct CDR3 sequences; only one count was recorded for 60% of them. 70% to 80% of the sample is held by the ten biggest clonotypes.

The sequenced sample was peripheral blood. All receptors derive from a man between 40 and 49 years old with primary liver carcinoma and hepatitis B virus infection.

Worth noting for this clonotype: The missing conserved phenylalanine or tryptophan at the end of this CDR3 makes a read error likely. The chain recombines TRBV11-2 with TRBJ2-7; the D call may be TRBD1 or TRBD2 (5 bases each). The CDR3 runs to 12 residues. From germline, CDR1 is SGHAT and CDR2 FQNNGV. The CDR3 here is CVSSRDGYEQYY. DNA for the CDR3: TGTGTCAGCAGCCGGGACGGCTACGAGCAGTACTAC.

The chain recombines TRBV7-8 with TRBJ2-1; TRBD1 might be the D (6 bases). The germline V and J ends were trimmed by 6 bases and 10 bases, with 22 bases remaining between them. Germline V lookup: CDR1 SGHVS, CDR2 FQNEAQ. The CDR3 extends over 15 amino acids. CDR3 sequence: CASSLSETGVREQFF. The CDR3 DNA follows: TGTGCCAGCAGTCTTTCCGAGACAGGAGTCCGAGAGCAGTTCTTC.

In this sample, this clonotype turned up a few times. The chain links TRBV12-3 or TRBV12-4 to TRBJ1-5; D is uncertain. V lost 7 bases and J lost 5, with 9 bases in between. The CDR3 spans 12 residues. CDR3 DNA: TGTGCCAGCACCCGAGGAGATCAGCCCCAGCATTTT. This codes for CASTRGDQPQHF.

About this clonotype itself: The CDR3 does not close with the conserved phenylalanine or tryptophan, likely indicating a read error. The gene calls are TRBV6-5 and TRBJ1-5; D not resolved. CDR1 and CDR2 (germline): MNHEY, SVGAGI. The CDR3 sequence is 13 residues long. With 6 bases removed from V and 3 bases from J, the gap between germline ends came to 9 bases. CDR3 in DNA: TGTGCCAGCAGGATAAACCCCAATCAGCCCCAGCATCTT. Protein: CASRINPNQPQHL.

On this clonotype itself: Just one base apart from a much larger clone, this may be a read error. In this CDR3 the conserved last residue, phenylalanine or tryptophan, is missing, so a read error is likely. This chain links TRBV11-3 with TRBJ2-7; TRBD1 matches 8 bases. CDR3 length: 15 residues. The junction had 5 bases not matched to a gene; V was cut back by 1 base and J by 3 bases. Germline V lookup: CDR1 SGHNT, CDR2 YENEEA. The CDR3 loop reads CASSLGQGHIYEQYL. CDR3 sequence (DNA): TGTGCCAGCAGCTTAGGACAGGGGCATATCTACGAGCAGTACCTC.

This clonotype occurred a few times. This sequence joins TRBV30 and TRBJ2-7, with a tentative D call TRBD2 (7 bases). Germline CDR1 is GTSNPN and CDR2 is SVGIG (reference sequence). CDR3 length: 16 amino acids. V dropped 0 bases and J dropped 2 bases, with 17 bases sitting between them. The CDR3 loop is CAWSVPRGGAPYEQYF. Written as DNA, the CDR3 is TGTGCCTGGAGTGTACCTCGAGGGGGGGCACCCTACGAGCAGTACTTC.

Remarks on this clonotype: A much larger clone sits a single nucleotide away, making a read error possible. This chain connects TRBV29-1 to TRBJ2-4; perhaps D is TRBD1 or TRBD2 (5 bases each). CDR1 and CDR2 (germline): SQVTM, ANQGSEA. The CDR3 is made up of 18 amino acids. The ends were cut back, 3 bases at V and 8 bases at J, with 29 bases in the middle. CDR3: CSVETGATSFLSGDIQYF. For the CDR3, the DNA is TGCAGCGTTGAGACCGGGGCGACAAGTTTCCTAAGTGGTGACATTCAGTACTTC. Variable domain in full (rest from reference TRBV29-1 and TRBJ2-4): SAVISQKPSRDICQRGTSLTIQCQVDSQVTMMFWYRQQPGQSLTLIATANQGSEATYESGFVIDKFPISRPNLTFSTLTVSNMSPEDSSIYLCSVETGATSFLSGDIQYFGAGTRLSVL.

This clonotype was recorded many times. The chain combines TRBV11-2 with TRBJ2-5; 15 bases map to TRBD2. Germline V CDR1 and CDR2: SGHAT, FQNNGV. Trimming at V came to 1 base and at J to 5 bases, leaving 8 bases not matched to a gene. This CDR3 has 18 residues. The CDR3 spells CASSLGPPGLAGGETQYF. The CDR3 DNA sequence: TGTGCCAGCAGCTTAGGACCGCCGGGACTAGCGGGAGGTGAGACCCAGTACTTC.

This chain connects TRBV30 to TRBJ2-5; tentatively, D is TRBD2 (6 bases). CDR1 GTSNPN and CDR2 SVGIG come from the germline V gene (reference sequence). V was trimmed by 5 bases and J by 2 bases, leaving 18 bases between them. CDR3 length: 15 residues. The CDR3: CAWGITPGLQETQYF. The CDR3 DNA reads TGTGCCTGGGGCATAACGCCGGGACTTCAAGAGACCCAGTACTTC.

Comment on this clonotype: A much larger clone sits a single nucleotide away, making a read error possible. This sequence joins TRBV5-1 and TRBJ2-5; D gene uncertain. There are 12 residues in the CDR3. Germline V lookup: CDR1 SGHRS, CDR2 YFSETQ. CDR3 DNA sequence: TGCGTCAGCAGTGATGGACAAGAGACCCAGTACTTC. Translation: CVSSDGQETQYF.

This clonotype was seen at least ten times. The chain has TRBV11-2 and TRBJ2-7; D unresolved. Trimming left V 1 base short and J 3 bases short, with 13 bases between. The germline gives CDR1 SGHAT, CDR2 FQNNGV. The CDR3 contains 15 residues. CDR3 sequence reads: CASSLGSLDGYEQYF. CDR3 bases: TGTGCCAGCAGCTTAGGATCTCTAGACGGCTACGAGCAGTACTTC.

The chain recombines TRBV6-6 with TRBJ2-5, with D possibly matching TRBD1 (5 bases). V was pared by 0 bases and J by 5 bases, with 10 bases between. In germline, CDR1 is MNHNY, CDR2 SVGAGI (reference sequence). This CDR3 spans 14 amino acids. CDR3 sequence: CASSYSQGQETQYF. For the CDR3, the DNA is TGTGCCAGCAGTTACTCGCAGGGCCAGGAGACCCAGTACTTC.

A note on this clonotype: It may be a read error: a sequence one base away is much more abundant. The chain has TRBV11-2 and TRBJ2-1, with 8 positions matching TRBD2. CDR1 is SGHAT and CDR2 is FQNNGV in the germline V gene. The CDR3 has 14 residues. The CDR3, as DNA: TGTGCCAGCGGCTTAGGGGCGGGAGGAGGCGAGCAGTTCTTC. It is translated as CASGLGAGGGEQFF.

The chain links TRBV5-5 to TRBJ2-2; 7 bases are shared with TRBD1. Germline-derived CDR1 and CDR2 are SGHKS and YYEKEE (reference sequence). The CDR3 has 16 amino acids. The ends lost 4 bases at V and 1 base at J; junction bases unmatched: 7. The CDR3 reads CASSILQGRNTGELFF. In nucleotides, the CDR3 is TGTGCCAGCAGCATTCTACAGGGGAGGAACACCGGGGAGCTGTTTTTT.

J is TRBJ1-2 and V is TRBV6-5, with a weak D call TRBD1 (6 bases). The germline V and J ends were trimmed by 2 bases and 8 bases, with 24 bases remaining between them. CDR3 length equals 17 residues. Germline V gene sequence: CDR1 MNHEY, CDR2 SVGAGI. The CDR3 region is CASSYRRGGRLVGGYTF. CDR3 bases: TGTGCCAGCAGTTACCGGAGGGGGGGAAGGTTGGTCGGCGGCTACACCTTC.